This T cell receptor (beta chain) was captured by sequencing in a study of cytomegalovirus exposure and HLA in healthy donors. CDR1 and CDR2 (germline): SGHAT, FQDESV (reference sequence). The CDR3 contains 15 residues. The ends were cut back, 3 bases at V and 0 bases at J, with 11 bases in the middle. Primers included in the PCR were 60 Vbeta and 13 Jbeta primers. The table came from immunoSEQ multiplex PCR; TCRdb's copy has only in-frame clones and leaves some out. Its table lists under 200,000 clones. This TCR came from a young man in good health and CMV-seronegative. This chain joins TRBV11-1 and TRBJ1-1; D is uncertain. Sequencing used PBMCs. CDR3 coding DNA: TGTGCCAGCAGCTTCCCGTCCTCGGTGAACACTGAAGCTTTCTTT. This codes for CASSFPSSVNTEAFF.